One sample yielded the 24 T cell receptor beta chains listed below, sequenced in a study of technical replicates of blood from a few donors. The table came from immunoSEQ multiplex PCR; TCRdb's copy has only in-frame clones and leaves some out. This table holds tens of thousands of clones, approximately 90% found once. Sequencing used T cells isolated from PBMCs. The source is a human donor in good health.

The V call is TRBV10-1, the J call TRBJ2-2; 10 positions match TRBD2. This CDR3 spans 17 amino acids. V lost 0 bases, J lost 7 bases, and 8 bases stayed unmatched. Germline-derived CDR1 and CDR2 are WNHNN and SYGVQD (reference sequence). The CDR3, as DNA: TGCGCCAGCAGTGAGTCGCTAGCGGGAGAGCGCGGCGGGGAGCTGTTTTTT. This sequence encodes CASSESLAGERGGELFF.

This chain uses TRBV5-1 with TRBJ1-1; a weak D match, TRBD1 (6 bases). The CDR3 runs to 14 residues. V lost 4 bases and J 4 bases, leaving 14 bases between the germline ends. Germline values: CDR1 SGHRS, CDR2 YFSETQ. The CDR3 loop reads CASSGQGTLTEAFF. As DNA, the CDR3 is TGCGCCAGCAGCGGTCAGGGGACCCTCACTGAAGCTTTCTTT.

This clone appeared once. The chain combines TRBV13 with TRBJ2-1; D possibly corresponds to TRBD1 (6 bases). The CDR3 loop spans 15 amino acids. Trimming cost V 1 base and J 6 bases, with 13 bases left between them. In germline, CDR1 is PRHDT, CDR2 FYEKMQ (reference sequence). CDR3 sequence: CASSLVAGARNEQFF. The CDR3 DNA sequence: TGTGCCAGCAGCTTAGTGGCAGGGGCGCGCAATGAGCAGTTCTTC.

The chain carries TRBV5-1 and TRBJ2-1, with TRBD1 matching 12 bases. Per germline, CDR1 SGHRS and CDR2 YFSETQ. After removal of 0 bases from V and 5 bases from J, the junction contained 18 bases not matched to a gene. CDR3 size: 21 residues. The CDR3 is CASSLVPRDRGRIILNNEQFF. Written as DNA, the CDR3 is TGCGCCAGCAGCTTGGTCCCCCGGGACAGGGGGCGAATTATCCTTAACAATGAGCAGTTCTTC.

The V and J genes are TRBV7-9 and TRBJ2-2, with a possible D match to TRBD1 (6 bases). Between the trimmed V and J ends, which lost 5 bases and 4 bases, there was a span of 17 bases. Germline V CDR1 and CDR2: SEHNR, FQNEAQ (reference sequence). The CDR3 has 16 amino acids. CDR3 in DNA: TGTGCCAGCAGCCCTACAGGGTCTAAGGGCACCGGGGAGCTGTTTTTT. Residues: CASSPTGSKGTGELFF.

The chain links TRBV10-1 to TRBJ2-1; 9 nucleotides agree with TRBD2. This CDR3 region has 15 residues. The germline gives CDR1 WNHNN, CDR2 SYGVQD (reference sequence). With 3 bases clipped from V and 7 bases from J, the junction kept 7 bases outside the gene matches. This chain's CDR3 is CASSDRREGRNEQFF. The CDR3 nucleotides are TGCGCCAGCAGTGATCGGCGGGAGGGCCGAAATGAGCAGTTCTTC.

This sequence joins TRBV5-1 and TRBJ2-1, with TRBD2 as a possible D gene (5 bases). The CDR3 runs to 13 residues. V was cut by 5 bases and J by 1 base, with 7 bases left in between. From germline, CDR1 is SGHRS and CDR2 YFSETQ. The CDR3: CASSGRSYNEQFF. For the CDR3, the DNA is TGCGCCAGCAGTGGGAGATCCTACAATGAGCAGTTCTTC.

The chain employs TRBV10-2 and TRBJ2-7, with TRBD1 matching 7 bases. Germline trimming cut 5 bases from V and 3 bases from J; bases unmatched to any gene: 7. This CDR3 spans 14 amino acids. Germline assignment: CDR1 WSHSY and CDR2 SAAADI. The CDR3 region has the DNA TGCGCCAGCAGTTCATCGACAGGGTTCTACGAGCAGTACTTC. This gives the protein CASSSSTGFYEQYF.

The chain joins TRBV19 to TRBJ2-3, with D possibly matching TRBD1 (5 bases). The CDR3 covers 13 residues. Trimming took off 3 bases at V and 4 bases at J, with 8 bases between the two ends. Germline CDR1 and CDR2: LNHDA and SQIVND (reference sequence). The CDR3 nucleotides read TGTGCCAGTAGTATCAGGGAAGCAGATACGCAGTATTTT. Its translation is CASSIREADTQYF.

CDR3 DNA: TGTGCCAGCAGCAATAAGCCCGCACAAGAGACCCAGTACTTC. Translated, it gives CASSNKPAQETQYF. The V call is TRBV25-1, the J call TRBJ2-5; D call uncertain. The CDR3 sequence is 14 residues long. Germline CDR1 is MGHDK and CDR2 is SYGVNS. Trimming took off 6 bases at V and 2 bases at J, with 13 bases between the two ends.

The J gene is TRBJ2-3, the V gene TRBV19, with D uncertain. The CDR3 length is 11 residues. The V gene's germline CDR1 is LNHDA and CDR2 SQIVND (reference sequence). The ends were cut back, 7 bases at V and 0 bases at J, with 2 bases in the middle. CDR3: CASTSTDTQYF. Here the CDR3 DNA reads TGTGCCAGTACGAGCACAGATACGCAGTATTTT. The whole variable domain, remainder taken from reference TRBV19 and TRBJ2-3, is DGGITQSPKYLFRKEGQNVTLSCEQNLNHDAMYWYRQDPGQGLRLIYYSQIVNDFQKGDIAEGYSVSREKKESFPLTVTSAQKNPTAFYLCASTSTDTQYFGPGTRLTVL.

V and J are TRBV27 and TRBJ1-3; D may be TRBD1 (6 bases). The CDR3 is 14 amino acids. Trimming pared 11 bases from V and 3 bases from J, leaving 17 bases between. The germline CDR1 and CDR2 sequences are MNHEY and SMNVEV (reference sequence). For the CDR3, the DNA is TGTGCCCGATCAAAGAGGGGGTGTGGAAACACCATATATTTT. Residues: CARSKRGCGNTIYF.

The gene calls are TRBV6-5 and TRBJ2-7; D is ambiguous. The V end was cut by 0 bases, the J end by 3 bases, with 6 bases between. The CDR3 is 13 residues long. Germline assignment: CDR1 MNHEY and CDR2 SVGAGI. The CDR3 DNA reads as TGTGCCAGCAGTTACTCCAGGATCTACGAGCAGTACTTC. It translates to CASSYSRIYEQYF.

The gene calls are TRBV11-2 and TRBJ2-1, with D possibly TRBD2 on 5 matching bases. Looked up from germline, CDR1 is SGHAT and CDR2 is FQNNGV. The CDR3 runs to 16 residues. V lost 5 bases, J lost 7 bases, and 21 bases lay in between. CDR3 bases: TGTGCCAGCAGCGTACGACGGGGTACCTCGACGAATGAGCAGTTCTTC. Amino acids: CASSVRRGTSTNEQFF.

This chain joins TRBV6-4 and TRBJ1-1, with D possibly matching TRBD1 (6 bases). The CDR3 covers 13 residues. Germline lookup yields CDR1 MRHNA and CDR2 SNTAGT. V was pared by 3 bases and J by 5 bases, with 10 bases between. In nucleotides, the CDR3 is TGTGCCAGCAGTGAATCCAGGGGTACTGAAGCTTTCTTT. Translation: CASSESRGTEAFF.

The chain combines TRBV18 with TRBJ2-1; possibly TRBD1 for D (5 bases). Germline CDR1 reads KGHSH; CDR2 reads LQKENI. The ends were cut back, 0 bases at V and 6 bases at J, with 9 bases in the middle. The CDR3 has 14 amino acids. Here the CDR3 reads CASSPPNRFNEQFF. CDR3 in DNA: TGTGCCAGCTCACCACCCAACAGGTTCAATGAGCAGTTCTTC.

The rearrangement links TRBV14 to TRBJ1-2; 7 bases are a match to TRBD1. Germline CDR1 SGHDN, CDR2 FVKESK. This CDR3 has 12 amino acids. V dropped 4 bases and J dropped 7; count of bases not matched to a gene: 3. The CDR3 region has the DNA TGTGCCAGCAGCCCGACAGGGCGTGGCTACACCTTC. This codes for CASSPTGRGYTF.

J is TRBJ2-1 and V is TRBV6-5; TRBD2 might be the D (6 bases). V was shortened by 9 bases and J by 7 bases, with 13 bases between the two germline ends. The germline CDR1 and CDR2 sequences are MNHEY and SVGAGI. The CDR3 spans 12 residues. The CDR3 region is CASTAAGNEQFF. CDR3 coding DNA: TGTGCCAGTACAGCGGCGGGGAATGAGCAGTTCTTC.

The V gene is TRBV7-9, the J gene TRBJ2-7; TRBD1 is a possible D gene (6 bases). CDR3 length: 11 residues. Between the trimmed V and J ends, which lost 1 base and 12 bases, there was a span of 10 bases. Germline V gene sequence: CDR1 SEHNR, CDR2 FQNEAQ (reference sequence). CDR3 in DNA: TGTGCCAGCAGCTTAGAGGGCAGGGGGTACTTC. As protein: CASSLEGRGYF.

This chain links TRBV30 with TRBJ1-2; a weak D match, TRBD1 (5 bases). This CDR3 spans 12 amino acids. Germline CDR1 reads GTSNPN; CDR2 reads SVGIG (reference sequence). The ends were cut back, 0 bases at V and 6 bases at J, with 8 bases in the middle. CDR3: CAWSVGGDGYTF. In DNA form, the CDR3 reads TGTGCCTGGAGTGTTGGGGGGGATGGCTACACCTTC.

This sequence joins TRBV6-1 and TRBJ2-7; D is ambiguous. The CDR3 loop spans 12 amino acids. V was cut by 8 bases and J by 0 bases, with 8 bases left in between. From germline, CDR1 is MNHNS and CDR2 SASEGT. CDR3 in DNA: TGTGCCAGCCGTCCGAGCTCCTACGAGCAGTACTTC. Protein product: CASRPSSYEQYF.

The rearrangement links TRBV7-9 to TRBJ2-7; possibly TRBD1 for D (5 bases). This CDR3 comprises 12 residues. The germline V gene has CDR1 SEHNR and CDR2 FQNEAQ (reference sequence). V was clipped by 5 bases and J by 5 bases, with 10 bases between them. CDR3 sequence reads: CASSLARDEQYF. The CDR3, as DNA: TGTGCCAGCAGCCTGGCCAGGGACGAGCAGTACTTC. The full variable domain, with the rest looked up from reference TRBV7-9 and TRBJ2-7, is DTGVSQNPRHKITKRGQNVTFRCDPISEHNRLYWYRQTLGQGPEFLTYFQNEAQLEKSRLLSDRFSAERPKGSFSTLEIQRTEQGDSAMYLCASSLARDEQYFGPGTRLTVT.

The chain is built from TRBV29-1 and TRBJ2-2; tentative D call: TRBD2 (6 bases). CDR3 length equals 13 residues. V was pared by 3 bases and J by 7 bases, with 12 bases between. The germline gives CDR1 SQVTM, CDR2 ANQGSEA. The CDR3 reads CSVELEGIGELFF. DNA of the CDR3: TGCAGCGTTGAGTTGGAGGGGATCGGGGAGCTGTTTTTT.

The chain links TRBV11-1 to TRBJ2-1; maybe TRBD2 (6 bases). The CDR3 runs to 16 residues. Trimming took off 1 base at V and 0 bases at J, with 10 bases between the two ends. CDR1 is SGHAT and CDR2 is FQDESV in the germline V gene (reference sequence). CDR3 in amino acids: CASSLGGVSSYNEQFF. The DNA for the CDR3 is TGTGCCAGCAGCTTAGGCGGGGTGTCCTCCTACAATGAGCAGTTCTTC.